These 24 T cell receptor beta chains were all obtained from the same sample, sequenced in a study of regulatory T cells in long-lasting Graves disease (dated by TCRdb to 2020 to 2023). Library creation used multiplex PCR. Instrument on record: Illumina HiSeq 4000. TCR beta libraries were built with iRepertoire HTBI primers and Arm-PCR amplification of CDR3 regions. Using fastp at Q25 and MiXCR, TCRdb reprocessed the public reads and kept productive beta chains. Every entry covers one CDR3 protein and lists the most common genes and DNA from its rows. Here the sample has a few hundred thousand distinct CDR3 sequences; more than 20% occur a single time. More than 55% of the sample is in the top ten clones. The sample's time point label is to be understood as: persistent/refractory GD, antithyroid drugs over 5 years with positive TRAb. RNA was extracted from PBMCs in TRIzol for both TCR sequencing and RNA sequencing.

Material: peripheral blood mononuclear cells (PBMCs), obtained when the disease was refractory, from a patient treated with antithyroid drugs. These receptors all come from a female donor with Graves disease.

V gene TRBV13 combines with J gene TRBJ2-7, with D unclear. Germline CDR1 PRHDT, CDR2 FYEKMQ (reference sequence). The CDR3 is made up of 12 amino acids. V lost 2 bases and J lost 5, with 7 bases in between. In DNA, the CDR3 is TGTGCCAGCAGCTTAAGTAGGCACGAGCAGTACTTC. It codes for CASSLSRHEQYF. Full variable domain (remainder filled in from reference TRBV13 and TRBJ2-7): AAGVIQSPRHLIKEKRETATLKCYPIPRHDTVYWYQQGPGQDPQFLISFYEKMQSDKGSIPDRFSAQQFSDYHSELNMSSLELGDSALYFCASSLSRHEQYFGPGTRLTVT.

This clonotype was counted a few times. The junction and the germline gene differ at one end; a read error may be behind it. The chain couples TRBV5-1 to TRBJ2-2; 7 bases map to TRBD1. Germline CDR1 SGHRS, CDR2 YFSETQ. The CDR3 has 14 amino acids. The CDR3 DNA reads TGTGCCAGCAGTTTGGGACAGTACACCGGGGAGCTGTTTTTT. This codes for CASSLGQYTGELFF. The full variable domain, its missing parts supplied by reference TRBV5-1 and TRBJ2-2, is KAGVTQTPRYLIKTRGQQVTLSCSPISGHRSVSWYQQTPGQGLQFLFEYFSETQRNKGNFPGRFSGRQFSNSRSEMNVSTLELGDSALYLCASSLGQYTGELFFGEGSRLTVL.

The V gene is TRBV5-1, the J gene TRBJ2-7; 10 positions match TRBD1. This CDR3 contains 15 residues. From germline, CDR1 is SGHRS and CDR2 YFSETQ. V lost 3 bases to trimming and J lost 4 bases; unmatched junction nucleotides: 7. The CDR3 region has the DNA TGCGCCAGCAGCTATACGGGACAGGGGAGTTACGAGCAGTACTTC. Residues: CASSYTGQGSYEQYF.

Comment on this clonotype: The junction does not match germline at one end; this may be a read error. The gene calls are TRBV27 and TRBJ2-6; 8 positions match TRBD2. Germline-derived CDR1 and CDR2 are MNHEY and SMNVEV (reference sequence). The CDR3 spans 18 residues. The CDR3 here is CASRRTAGAPSVANVLTF. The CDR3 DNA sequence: TGTGCCAGCAGACGTACAGCGGGAGCCCCCTCTGTGGCCAACGTCCTGACTTTC. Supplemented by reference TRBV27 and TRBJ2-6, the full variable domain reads EAQVTQNPRYLITVTGKKLTVTCSQNMNHEYMSWYRQDPGLGLRQIYYSMNVEVTDKGDVPEGYKVSRKEKRNFPLILESPSPNQTSLYFCASRRTAGAPSVANVLTFGAGSRLTVL.

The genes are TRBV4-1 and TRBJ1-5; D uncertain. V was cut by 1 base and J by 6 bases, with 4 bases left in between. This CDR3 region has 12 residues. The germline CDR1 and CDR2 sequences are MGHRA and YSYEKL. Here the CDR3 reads CASSQVGQPQHF. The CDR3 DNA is TGCGCCAGCAGCCAAGTTGGTCAGCCCCAGCATTTT.

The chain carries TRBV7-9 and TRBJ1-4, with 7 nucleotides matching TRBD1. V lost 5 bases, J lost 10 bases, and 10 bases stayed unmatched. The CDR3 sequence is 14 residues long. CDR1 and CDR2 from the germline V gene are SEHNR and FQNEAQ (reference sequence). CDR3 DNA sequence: TGTGCCAGCAGCACCGGGACAGAGTTCGGAAAACTGTTTTTT. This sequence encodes CASSTGTEFGKLFF.

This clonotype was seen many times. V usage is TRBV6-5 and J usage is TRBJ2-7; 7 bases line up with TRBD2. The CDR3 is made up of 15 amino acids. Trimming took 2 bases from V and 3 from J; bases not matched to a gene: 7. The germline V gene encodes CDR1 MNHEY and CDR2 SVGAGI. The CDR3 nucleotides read TGTGCCAGCAGTTACGGGGCTAGCGGCCTCTACGAGCAGTACTTC. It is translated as CASSYGASGLYEQYF.

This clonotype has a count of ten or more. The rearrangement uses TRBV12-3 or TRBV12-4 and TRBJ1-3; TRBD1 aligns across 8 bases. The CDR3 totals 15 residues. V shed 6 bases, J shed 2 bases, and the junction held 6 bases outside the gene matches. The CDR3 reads CASRGQDVTGNTIYF. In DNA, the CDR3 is TGTGCCAGCAGGGGACAGGACGTCACTGGAAACACCATATATTTT.

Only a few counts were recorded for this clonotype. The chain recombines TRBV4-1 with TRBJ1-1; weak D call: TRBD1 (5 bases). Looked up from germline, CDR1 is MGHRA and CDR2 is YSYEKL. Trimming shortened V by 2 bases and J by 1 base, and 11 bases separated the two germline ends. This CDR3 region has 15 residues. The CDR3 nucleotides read TGCGCCAGCAGCCAAATACAGGACTCGAACACTGAAGCTTTCTTT. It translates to CASSQIQDSNTEAFF.

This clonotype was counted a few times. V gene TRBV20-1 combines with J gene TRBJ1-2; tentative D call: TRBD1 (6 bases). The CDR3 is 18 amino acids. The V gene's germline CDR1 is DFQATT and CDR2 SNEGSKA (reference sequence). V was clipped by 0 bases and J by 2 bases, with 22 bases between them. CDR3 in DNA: TGCAGTGCTAGAGATTTCGGGACACCCGAATTCCTAAACTATGGCTACACCTTC. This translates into CSARDFGTPEFLNYGYTF.

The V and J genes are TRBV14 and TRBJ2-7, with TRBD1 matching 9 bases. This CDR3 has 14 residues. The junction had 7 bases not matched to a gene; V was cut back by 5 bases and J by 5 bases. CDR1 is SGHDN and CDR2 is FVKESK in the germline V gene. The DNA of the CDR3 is TGTGCCAGCAGCACGGGGACAGGGATCCACGAGCAGTACTTC. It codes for CASSTGTGIHEQYF.

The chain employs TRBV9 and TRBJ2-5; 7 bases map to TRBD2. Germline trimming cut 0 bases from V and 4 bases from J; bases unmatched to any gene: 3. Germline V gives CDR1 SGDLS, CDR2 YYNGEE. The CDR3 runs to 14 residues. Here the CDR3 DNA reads TGTGCCAGCAGCGTAGCGGTAGCGGGAGAGACCCAGTACTTC. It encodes CASSVAVAGETQYF.

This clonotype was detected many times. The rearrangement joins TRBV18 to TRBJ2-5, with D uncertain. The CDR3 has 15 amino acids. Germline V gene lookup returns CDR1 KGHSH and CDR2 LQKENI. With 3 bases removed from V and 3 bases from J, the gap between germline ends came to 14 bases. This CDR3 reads CASSPMAPPEETQYF. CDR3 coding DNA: TGTGCCAGCTCACCGATGGCACCACCAGAAGAGACCCAGTACTTC.

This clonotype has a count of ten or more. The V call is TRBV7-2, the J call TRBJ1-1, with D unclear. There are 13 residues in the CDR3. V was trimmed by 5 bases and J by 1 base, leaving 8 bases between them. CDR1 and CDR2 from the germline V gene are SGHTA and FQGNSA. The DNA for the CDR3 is TGTGCCAGCAGCACCAGACAGAACACTGAAGCTTTCTTT. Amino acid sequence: CASSTRQNTEAFF.

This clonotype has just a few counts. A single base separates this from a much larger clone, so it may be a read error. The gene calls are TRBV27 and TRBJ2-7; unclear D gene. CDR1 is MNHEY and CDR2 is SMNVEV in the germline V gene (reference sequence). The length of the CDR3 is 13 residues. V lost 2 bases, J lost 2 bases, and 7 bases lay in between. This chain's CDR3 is CASSLVGTYEQYF. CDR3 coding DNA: TGTGCCAGCAGTTTAGTAGGGACCTACGAGCAGTACTTC.

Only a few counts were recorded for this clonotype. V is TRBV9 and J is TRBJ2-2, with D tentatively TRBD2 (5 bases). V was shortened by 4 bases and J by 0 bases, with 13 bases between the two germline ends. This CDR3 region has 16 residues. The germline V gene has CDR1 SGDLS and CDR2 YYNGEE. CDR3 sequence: CASSPRTGTNTGELFF. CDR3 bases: TGTGCCAGCAGCCCACGGACCGGGACGAACACCGGGGAGCTGTTTTTT.

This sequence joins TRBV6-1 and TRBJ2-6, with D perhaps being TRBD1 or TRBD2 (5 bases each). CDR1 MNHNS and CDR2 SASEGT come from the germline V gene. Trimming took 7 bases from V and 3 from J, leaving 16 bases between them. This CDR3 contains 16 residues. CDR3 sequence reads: CASTPGPLIGANVLTF. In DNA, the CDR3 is TGTGCCAGCACCCCGGGACCCCTCATTGGGGCCAACGTCCTGACTTTC.

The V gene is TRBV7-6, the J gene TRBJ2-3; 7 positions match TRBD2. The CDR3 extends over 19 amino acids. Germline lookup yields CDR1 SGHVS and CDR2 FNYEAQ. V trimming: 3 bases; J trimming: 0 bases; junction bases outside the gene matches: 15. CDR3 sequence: CASSFSSAGVMASTDTQYF. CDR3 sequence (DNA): TGTGCCAGCAGCTTTAGTTCTGCGGGAGTCATGGCTAGCACAGATACGCAGTATTTT.

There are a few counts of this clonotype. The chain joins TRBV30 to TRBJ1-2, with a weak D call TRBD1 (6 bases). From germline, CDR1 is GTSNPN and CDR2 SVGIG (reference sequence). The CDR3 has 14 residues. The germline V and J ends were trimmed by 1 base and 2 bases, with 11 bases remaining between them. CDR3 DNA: TGTGCCTGGAGTGCACTGGGACAAAACTATGGCTACACCTTC. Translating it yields CAWSALGQNYGYTF.

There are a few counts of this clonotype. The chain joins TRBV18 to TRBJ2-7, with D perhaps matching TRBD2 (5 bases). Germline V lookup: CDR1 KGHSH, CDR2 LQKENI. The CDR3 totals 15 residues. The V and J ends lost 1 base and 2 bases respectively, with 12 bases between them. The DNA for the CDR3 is TGTGCCAGCTCACCACGGCAGGACTCCCCCTACGAGCAGTACTTC. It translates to CASSPRQDSPYEQYF.

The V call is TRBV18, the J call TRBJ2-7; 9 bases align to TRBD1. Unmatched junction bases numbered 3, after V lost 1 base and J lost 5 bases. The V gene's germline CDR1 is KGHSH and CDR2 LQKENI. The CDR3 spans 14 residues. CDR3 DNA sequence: TGTGCCAGCTCACCACGGACAGGGGAGGACGAGCAGTACTTC. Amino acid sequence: CASSPRTGEDEQYF.

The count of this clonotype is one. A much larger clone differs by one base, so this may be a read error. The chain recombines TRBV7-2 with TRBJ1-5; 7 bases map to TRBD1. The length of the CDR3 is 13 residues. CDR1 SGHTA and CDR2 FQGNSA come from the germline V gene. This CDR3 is CASSSNRGQPRHF. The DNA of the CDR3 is TGTGCCAGCAGTTCAAACCGGGGACAGCCCCGGCATTTT.

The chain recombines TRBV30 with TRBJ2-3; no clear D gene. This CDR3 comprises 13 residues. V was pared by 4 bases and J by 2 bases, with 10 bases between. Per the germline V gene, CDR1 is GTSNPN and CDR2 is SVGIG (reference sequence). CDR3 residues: CAWNGEPTDTQYF. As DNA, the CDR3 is TGTGCCTGGAACGGCGAACCCACAGATACGCAGTATTTT.

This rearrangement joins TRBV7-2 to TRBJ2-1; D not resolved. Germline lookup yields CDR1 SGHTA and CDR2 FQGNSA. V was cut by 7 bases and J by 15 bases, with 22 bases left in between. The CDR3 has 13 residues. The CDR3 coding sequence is TGTGCCAGCAAAAATTGGGGTTTGGGTTTTGGGTTCTTC. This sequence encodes CASKNWGLGFGFF. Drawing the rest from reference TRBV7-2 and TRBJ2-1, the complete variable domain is GAGVSQSPSNKVTEKGKDVELRCDPISGHTALYWYRQSLGQGLEFLIYFQGNSAPDKSGLPSDRFSAERTGGSVSTLTIQRTQQEDSAVYLCASKNWGLGFGFFGPGTRLTVL.